This T cell receptor beta chain was documented in a study of cytomegalovirus exposure and HLA in healthy donors. As for the study in general: Genotyping showed around 80% of hundreds of donors falling in the Caucasian-associated ancestry cluster. Study findings and constraints: DRB1 showed the most TCR associations and HLA-C the fewest in a later analysis, as rates varied by HLA locus. Researchers reported in a later analysis that common viral pathogens appeared linked to several top clusters. CMV serostatus stood as the only immune exposure information on hand.

PCR employed 60 Vbeta and 13 Jbeta primers. Method: immunoSEQ multiplex PCR; TCRdb's copy keeps in-frame clones and lacks some. The repertoire holds about 160,000 clones, with roughly 75% as singletons. The length of the CDR3 is 15 residues. CDR1 and CDR2 from the germline V gene are SGHVS and FQNEAQ. V shed 3 bases and J shed 7 bases, with 19 bases lying between them. About this clone itself: No antigen is known for it.

This clonotype originated in a young man in good health and CMV-seronegative. The sequenced material came from PBMCs. V and J are TRBV7-8 and TRBJ2-7, with D possibly matching TRBD2 (6 bases). The CDR3 loop reads CASSLDPGPGREQYF. The CDR3 DNA sequence: TGTGCCAGCAGCTTGGATCCGGGCCCGGGGAGGGAGCAGTACTTC.